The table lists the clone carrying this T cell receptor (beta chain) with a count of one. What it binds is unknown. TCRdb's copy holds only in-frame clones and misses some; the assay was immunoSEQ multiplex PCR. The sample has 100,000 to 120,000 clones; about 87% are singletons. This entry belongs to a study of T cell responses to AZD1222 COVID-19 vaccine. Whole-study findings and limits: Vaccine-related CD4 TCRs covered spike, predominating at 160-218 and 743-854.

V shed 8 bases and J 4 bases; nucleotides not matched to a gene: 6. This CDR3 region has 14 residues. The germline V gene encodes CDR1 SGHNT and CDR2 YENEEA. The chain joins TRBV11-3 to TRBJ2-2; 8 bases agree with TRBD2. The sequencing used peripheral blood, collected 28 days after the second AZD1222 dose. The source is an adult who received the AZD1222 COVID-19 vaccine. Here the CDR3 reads CASRRGGLTGELFF. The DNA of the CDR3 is TGTGCCAGCCGACGGGGGGGACTCACCGGGGAGCTGTTTTTT.